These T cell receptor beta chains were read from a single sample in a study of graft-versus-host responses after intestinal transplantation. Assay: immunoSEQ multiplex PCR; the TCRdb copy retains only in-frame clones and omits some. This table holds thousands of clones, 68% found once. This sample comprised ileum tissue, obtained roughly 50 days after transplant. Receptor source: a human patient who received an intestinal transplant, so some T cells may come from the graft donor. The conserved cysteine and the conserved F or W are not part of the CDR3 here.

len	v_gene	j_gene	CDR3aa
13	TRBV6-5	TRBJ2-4	ASSYSGGAKNIQY
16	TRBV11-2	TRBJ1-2	ASSLGQGERVRNYGYT
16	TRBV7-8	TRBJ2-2	ASSLASVAGGYSGELF
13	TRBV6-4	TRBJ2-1	ASRPTSGALDEQF
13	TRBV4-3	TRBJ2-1	ASSPMGTSRNEQF
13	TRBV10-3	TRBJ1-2	AISEGDLGDSGYT
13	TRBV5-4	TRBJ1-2	ASSLEPGEVYGYT
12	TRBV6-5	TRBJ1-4	ASNPRQASGELF
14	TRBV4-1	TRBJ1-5	ASSQDQGEFNQPQH
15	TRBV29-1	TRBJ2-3	SVEDWGQGLASDTQY
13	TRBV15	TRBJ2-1	ATRPPQGGYNEQF
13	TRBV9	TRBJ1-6	ASSAAGNSHSPLH
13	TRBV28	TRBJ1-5	ASSFRGPRNQPQH
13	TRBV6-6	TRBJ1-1	ASSYSLSENTEAF
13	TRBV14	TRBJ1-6	ASRATSSYNSPLH
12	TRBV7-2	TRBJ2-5	ASSFGGPQETQY
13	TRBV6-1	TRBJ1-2	ASSERHGGSYGYT
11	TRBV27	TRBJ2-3	ASSLLFADTQY
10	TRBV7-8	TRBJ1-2	ASSLQAGGYT
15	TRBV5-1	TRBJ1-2	ASSRHIADRVGYGYT
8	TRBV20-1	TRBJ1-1	SAGRAEAF
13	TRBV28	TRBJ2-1	ASRQTSGRYNEQF
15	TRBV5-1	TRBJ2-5	ASSPDISGGLQETQY
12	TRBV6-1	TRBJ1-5	ASSDDRGGQPQH
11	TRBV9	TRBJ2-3	ASTGGATDTQY
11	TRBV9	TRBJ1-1	ASSLQIRGEAF
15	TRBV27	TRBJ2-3	ASSFTGMVPSTDTQY
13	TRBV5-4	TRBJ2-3	ASSVSGGNTDTQY
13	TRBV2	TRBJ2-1	ASRGTSGVYNEQF
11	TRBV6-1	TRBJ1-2	ASSSTVLYGYT
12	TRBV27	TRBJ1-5	ASSVGGNNQPQH
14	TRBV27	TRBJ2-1	ASSRQGGALYNEQF
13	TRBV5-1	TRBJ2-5	ASSSRGLGGETQY
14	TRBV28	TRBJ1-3	ASSPTGSRSGNTIY
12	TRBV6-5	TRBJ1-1	ASSYAGGDTEAF
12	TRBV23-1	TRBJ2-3	ASSPGTGGDTQY
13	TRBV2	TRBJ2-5	ASSDNRVVPETQY
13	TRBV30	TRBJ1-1	AWSVTFAMNTEAF
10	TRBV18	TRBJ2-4	ASSPQGNIQY
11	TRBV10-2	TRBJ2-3	ASSAIYSDTQY